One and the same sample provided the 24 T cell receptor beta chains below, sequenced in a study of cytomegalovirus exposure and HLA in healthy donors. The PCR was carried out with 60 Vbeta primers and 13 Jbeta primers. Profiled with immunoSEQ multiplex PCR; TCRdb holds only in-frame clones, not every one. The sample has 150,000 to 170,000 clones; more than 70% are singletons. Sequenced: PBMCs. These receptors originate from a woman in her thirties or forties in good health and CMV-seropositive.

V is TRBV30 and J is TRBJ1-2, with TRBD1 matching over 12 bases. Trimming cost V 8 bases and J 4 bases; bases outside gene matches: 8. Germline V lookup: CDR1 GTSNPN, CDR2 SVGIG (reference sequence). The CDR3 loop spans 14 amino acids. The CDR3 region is CAGRDRGLAYGYTF. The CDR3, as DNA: TGTGCCGGTCGGGACAGGGGGCTTGCCTATGGCTACACCTTC.

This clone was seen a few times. CDR3 in amino acids: CASSLTGTSGHEQYF. As DNA, the CDR3 is TGTGCCAGCAGCTTAACCGGGACTAGCGGCCACGAGCAGTACTTC. The chain is built from TRBV9 and TRBJ2-7, with 11 nucleotides matching TRBD2. V gave up 4 bases and J gave up 5 bases; unmatched junction bases: 8. This CDR3 contains 15 residues. Per the germline V gene, CDR1 is SGDLS and CDR2 is YYNGEE.

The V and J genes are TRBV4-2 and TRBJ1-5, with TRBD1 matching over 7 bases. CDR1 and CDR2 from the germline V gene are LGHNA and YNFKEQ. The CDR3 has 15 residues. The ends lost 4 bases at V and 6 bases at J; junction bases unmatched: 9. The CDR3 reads CASSRDRVAGQPQHF. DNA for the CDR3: TGTGCCAGCAGCCGTGACAGGGTGGCGGGTCAGCCCCAGCATTTT.

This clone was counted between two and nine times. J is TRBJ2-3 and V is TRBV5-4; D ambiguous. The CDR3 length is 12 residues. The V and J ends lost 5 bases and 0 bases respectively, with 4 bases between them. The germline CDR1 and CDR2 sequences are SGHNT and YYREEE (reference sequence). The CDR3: CASRQSTDTQYF. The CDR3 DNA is TGTGCCAGCAGACAGAGCACAGATACGCAGTATTTT.

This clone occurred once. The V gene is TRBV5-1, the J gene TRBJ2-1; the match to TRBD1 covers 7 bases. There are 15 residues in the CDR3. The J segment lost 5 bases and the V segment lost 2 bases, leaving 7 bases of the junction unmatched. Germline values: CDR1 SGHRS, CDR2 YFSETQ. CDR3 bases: TGCGCCAGCAGCTTTCCACAACAGGGGAACAATGAGCAGTTCTTC. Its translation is CASSFPQQGNNEQFF.

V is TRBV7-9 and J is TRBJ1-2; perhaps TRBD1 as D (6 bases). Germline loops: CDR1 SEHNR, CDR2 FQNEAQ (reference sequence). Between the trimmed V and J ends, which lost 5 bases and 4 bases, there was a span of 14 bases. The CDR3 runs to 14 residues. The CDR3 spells CASSEKTGTYGYTF. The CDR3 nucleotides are TGTGCCAGCAGCGAAAAGACAGGAACCTATGGCTACACCTTC.

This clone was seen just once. The DNA of the CDR3 is TGTGCCAGTAGTATAGATGGGACAGGGTCCGATCAGCCCCAGCATTTT. It codes for CASSIDGTGSDQPQHF. The rearrangement joins TRBV19 to TRBJ1-5; 9 nucleotides line up with TRBD1. The germline CDR1 and CDR2 sequences are LNHDA and SQIVND (reference sequence). V lost 0 bases to trimming and J lost 5 bases; unmatched junction nucleotides: 5. The CDR3 contains 16 residues.

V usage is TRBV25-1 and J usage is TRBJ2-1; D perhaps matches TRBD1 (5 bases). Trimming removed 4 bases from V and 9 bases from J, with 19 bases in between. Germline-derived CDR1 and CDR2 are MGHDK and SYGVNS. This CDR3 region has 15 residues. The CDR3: CASSGGGTGRGEQFF. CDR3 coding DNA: TGTGCCAGCAGTGGAGGCGGAACAGGTCGCGGTGAGCAGTTCTTC.

CDR3 sequence (DNA): TGCGCCAGCAGCGTTAACAGGGGCAGCTCCTACGAGCAGTACTTC. Protein: CASSVNRGSSYEQYF. The chain is built from TRBV4-1 and TRBJ2-7, with 7 bases matching TRBD1. CDR3 length: 15 residues. V lost 5 bases to trimming and J lost 0 bases; unmatched junction nucleotides: 7. The germline V gene encodes CDR1 MGHRA and CDR2 YSYEKL.

CDR3 loop: CASSATSGAGNEQFF. DNA for the CDR3: TGCGCCAGCAGCGCGACTAGTGGGGCCGGCAATGAGCAGTTCTTC. This chain links TRBV5-1 with TRBJ2-1; D is perhaps TRBD2 (6 bases). Trimming took 4 bases from V and 6 from J, leaving 17 bases between them. There are 15 residues in the CDR3. CDR1 and CDR2 from the germline V gene are SGHRS and YFSETQ.

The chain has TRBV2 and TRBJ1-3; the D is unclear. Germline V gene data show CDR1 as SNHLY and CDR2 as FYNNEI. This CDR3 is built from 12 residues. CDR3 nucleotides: TGTGCAAGCGAGAGTTCTGGAAACACCATATATTTT. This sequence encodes CASESSGNTIYF.

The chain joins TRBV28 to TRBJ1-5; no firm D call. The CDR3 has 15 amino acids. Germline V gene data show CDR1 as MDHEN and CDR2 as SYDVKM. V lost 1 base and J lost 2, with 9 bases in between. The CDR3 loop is CASSLSRGGNQPQHF. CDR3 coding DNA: TGTGCCAGCAGTTTATCCCGGGGTGGCAATCAGCCCCAGCATTTT.

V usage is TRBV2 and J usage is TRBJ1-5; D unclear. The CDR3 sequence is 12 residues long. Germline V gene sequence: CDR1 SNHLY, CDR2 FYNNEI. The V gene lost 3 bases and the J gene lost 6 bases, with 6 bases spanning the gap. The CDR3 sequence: CASSDTSQPQHF. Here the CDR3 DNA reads TGTGCCAGCAGTGACACATCTCAGCCCCAGCATTTT.

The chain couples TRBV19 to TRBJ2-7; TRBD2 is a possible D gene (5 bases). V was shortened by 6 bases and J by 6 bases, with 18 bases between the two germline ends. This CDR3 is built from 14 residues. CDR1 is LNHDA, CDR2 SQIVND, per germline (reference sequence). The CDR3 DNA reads TGTGCCAGTAGGAGCGGCCACGCTCGGGGCGAGCAGTACTTC. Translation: CASRSGHARGEQYF.

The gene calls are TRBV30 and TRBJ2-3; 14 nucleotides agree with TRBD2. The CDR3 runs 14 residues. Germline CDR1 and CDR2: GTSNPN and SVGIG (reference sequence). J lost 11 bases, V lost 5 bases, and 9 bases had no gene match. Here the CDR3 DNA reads TGTGCCTGGGCCCCGGGACTAGCGGGAGTCAAGCAGTATTTT. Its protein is CAWAPGLAGVKQYF.

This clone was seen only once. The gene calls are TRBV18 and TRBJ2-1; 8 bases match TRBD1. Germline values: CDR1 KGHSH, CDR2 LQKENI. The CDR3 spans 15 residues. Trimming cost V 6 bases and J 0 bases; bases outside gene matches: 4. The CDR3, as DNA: TGTGCCAGCTCGAACCAGGGGGCCTCCTACAATGAGCAGTTCTTC. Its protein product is CASSNQGASYNEQFF.

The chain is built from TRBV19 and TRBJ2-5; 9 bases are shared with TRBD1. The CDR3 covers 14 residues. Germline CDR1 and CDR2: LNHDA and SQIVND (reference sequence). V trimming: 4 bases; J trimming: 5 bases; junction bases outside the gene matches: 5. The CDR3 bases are TGTGCCAGTAGTAAAAACAGGGGGCCGGAGACCCAGTACTTC. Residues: CASSKNRGPETQYF.

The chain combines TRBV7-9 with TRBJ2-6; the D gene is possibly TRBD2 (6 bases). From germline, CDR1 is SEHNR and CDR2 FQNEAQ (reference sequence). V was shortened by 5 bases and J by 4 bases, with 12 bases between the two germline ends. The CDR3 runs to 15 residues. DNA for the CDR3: TGTGCCAGCAGCCCCGGGACTGAGGGGGCCAACGTCCTGACTTTC. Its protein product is CASSPGTEGANVLTF. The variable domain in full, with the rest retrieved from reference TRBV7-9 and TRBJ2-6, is DTGVSQNPRHKITKRGQNVTFRCDPISEHNRLYWYRQTLGQGPEFLTYFQNEAQLEKSRLLSDRFSAERPKGSFSTLEIQRTEQGDSAMYLCASSPGTEGANVLTFGAGSRLTVL.

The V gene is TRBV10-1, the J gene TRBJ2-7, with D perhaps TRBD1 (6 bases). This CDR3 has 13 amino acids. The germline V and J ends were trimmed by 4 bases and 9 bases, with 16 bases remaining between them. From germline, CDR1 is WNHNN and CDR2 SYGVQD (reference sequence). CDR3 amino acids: CASSGGTSFGQYF. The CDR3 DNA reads TGCGCCAGCAGTGGGGGGACAAGCTTTGGGCAGTACTTC.

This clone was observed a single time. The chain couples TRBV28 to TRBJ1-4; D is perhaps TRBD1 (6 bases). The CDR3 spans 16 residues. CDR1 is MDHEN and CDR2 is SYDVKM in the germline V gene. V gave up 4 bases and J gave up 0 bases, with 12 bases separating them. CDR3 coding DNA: TGTGCCAGCAGTTCACCGGCAGGGGCAACTAATGAAAAACTGTTTTTT. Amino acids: CASSSPAGATNEKLFF. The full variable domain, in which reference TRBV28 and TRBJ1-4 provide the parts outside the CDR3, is DVKVTQSSRYLVKRTGEKVFLECVQDMDHENMFWYRQDPGLGLRLIYFSYDVKMKEKGDIPEGYSVSREKKERFSLILESASTNQTSMYLCASSSPAGATNEKLFFGSGTQLSVL.

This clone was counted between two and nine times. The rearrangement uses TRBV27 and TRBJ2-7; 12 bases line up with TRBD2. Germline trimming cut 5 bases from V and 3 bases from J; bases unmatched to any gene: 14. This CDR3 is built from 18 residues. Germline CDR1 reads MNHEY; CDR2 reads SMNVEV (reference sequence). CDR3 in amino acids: CASSQATSGRGRGYEQYF. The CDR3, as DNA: TGTGCCAGCAGTCAAGCGACTAGCGGGAGAGGGAGGGGCTACGAGCAGTACTTC.

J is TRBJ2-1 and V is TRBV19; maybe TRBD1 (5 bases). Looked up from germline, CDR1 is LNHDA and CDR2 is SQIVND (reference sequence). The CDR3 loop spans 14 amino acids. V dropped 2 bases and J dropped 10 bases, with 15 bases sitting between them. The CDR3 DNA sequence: TGTGCCAGTAGTATATTGCCAGGGCGAGGAGAGCAGTTCTTC. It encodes CASSILPGRGEQFF.

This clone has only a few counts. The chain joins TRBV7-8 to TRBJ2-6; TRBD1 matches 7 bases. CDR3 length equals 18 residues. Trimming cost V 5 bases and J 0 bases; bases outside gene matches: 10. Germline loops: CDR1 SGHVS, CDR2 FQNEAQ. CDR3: CASSPRQGTLSGANVLTF. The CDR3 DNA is TGTGCCAGCAGCCCCAGACAGGGTACCCTCTCTGGGGCCAACGTCCTGACTTTC. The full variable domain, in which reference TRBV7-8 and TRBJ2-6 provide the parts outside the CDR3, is GAGVSQSPRYKVAKRGQDVALRCDPISGHVSLFWYQQALGQGPEFLTYFQNEAQLDKSGLPSDRFFAERPEGSVSTLKIQRTQQEDSAVYLCASSPRQGTLSGANVLTFGAGSRLTVL.

CDR3 region: CSVPSGRRYNEQFF. The CDR3 nucleotides read TGCAGCGTTCCTAGCGGGAGGAGGTACAATGAGCAGTTCTTC. The rearrangement links TRBV29-1 to TRBJ2-1; 11 bases align to TRBD2. Germline CDR1 SQVTM, CDR2 ANQGSEA. CDR3 length: 14 residues. The junction had 4 bases not matched to a gene; V was cut back by 5 bases and J by 4 bases.